The T cell receptor beta chain described here comes from a study of blood T cell repertoires in COVID-19. About the study: The United States, Italy and Spain were the sources of the acute and convalescent COVID-19 samples. Sample material is recorded as cDNA or gDNA derived from T cells, B-cell-depleted T cells, or PBMCs.

Source study methods: Quantification of nucleated cells was approximated via reference gene primer amplification. Data came from immunoSEQ multiplex PCR; TCRdb stores just in-frame clones and leaves some out. That table furnishes V, J and clone size, whereas the DNA furnished D and trimming. The sample shows 390,000 or so clones, about nine tenths of them seen only once. This clone has only one observation. Trimming took off 4 bases at V and 9 bases at J, with 10 bases between the two ends. The CDR3 length is 12 residues. Germline CDR1 and CDR2: SGHVS and FNYEAQ. Sequencing was performed on peripheral blood. This rearrangement joins TRBV7-6 to TRBJ2-1; tentative D call: TRBD1 (6 bases). This receptor was taken from a woman in her 30s with active or convalescent COVID-19. The CDR3 DNA reads TGTGCCAGCAGCTCCACAGGGCGTGAGCAGTTCTTC. Translating it yields CASSSTGREQFF.